This T cell receptor beta chain was sequenced for a study of T cells in localized non-small cell lung cancer. The sample holds one count of this clone. Generated by immunoSEQ multiplex PCR, the TCRdb table keeps only in-frame clones and is missing some. The sample lists roughly 72,000 clones, more than 70% occurring once. This CDR3 is 16 amino acids long. Germline CDR1 reads ENHRY; CDR2 reads SYGVKD. V lost 0 bases and J lost 4, with 15 bases in between. V and J are TRBV10-3 and TRBJ1-1, with a tentative D call TRBD1 (6 bases). The source of this sequence is a female donor older than 55 with stage I lung adenocarcinoma. The material sequenced was peripheral blood, taken before any cancer treatment. The CDR3: CAISESLGQRFTEAFF. The CDR3 DNA reads as TGTGCCATCAGTGAGTCTTTGGGACAACGGTTCACTGAAGCTTTCTTT.